This T cell receptor (beta chain) was obtained from a study of T cell responses to AZD1222 COVID-19 vaccine. Study information: Pooled in the analysis were second doses at about 4 or about 12 weeks.

Germline CDR1 is KGHSH and CDR2 is LQKENI. J was trimmed by 8 bases and V by 3 bases; bases with no gene match: 7. The CDR3 length is 14 residues. Some clones are missing from TCRdb's copy, which holds only in-frame ones; the method was immunoSEQ multiplex PCR. The sample contains 60,000 to 70,000 clones, roughly four fifths of which appear only once. The sample consisted of peripheral blood, taken on day 0 of AZD1222 vaccination. The receptor was isolated from an adult in good health. This sequence joins TRBV18 and TRBJ2-3, with 8 bases identical to TRBD1. CDR3 coding DNA: TGTGCCAGCTCACCGACGACAGGGGAAGGTACGCAGTATTTT. Amino acid sequence: CASSPTTGEGTQYF.